The entry below describes one TCR beta chain. What it binds is not known. The data were obtained in a study of OX40 agonist ivuxolimab in advanced cancers. Study context: Across the patients, intravenous ivuxolimab was delivered every 2 weeks at 0.01 to 10 mg/kg. Partial responses were seen in three patients, one with hepatocellular carcinoma and two with cutaneous melanoma.

Profiling relied on immunoSEQ multiplex PCR, and the TCRdb table lists in-frame clones only, not all of them. This sample carries some 76,000 clones, approximately 87% of them seen once, and the ten largest clones take just under 7%. Study-level results: The mean number of expanded clones was higher in CD8+ T cells than in CD4+. The authors also found low normalized T-cell clonal expansion in some nonresponders.

This specimen consisted of CD4+ or CD8+ T cells sorted from blood, obtained in a trial of the OX40 agonist ivuxolimab. The TCR originated in an adult with an advanced solid tumor such as melanoma, head and neck, liver or kidney cancer.

The CDR3 protein is CASGRIRANTEAFF. Written as DNA, the CDR3 is TGTGCCAGCGGCAGAATCCGAGCAAACACTGAAGCTTTCTTT. The chain carries TRBV28 and TRBJ1-1; D unclear. The germline V and J ends were trimmed by 8 bases and 2 bases, with 15 bases remaining between them. Germline V gene lookup returns CDR1 MDHEN and CDR2 SYDVKM. The CDR3 covers 14 residues.